This T cell receptor (beta chain) was identified in a study of control samples from healthy donors and cancer patients (dated by TCRdb to the early 2020s). Points on this clone: What this receptor recognizes is not known. No qualities accompany the bases; no much larger clone lies one base away.

From the germline V gene, CDR1 is MDHEN and CDR2 is SYDVKM. V loses 5 bases, J loses 10 bases, and the germline ends lie 14 bases apart. The CDR3 holds 12 amino acids from the cysteine to the phenylalanine. Of all the DNA, just the CDR3 is kept, 36 bases in frame from base 1. The method was the immunoSEQ multiplex PCR assay. TCRdb obtained this table from immuneACCESS and retained in-frame rearrangements with V and J assigned. These tables miss some clones; where compared with another copy, unresolved V genes account for less than half of the shortfall, and the remainder is unexplained. The sample table lists 150,000 to 200,000 clones, roughly 94% of them with a count of one. The ten top clones hold over 1.3% of the sample.

This receptor was identified in a young woman in good health. The chain uses TRBV28 and TRBJ1-1; 5 matching bases give a weak D call of TRBD1. The sequenced sample was blood. The CDR3 corresponds to CASSTGINVAFF. The bases are TGTGCCAGCAGTACAGGTATCAATGTAGCTTTCTTT. The CDR3, completed at both ends by the reference TRBV28 and TRBJ1-1 genes, gives the full variable domain DVKVTQSSRYLVKRTGEKVFLECVQDMDHENMFWYRQDPGLGLRLIYFSYDVKMKEKGDIPEGYSVSREKKERFSLILESASTNQTSMYLCASSTGINVAFFGQGTRLTVV.